This T cell receptor (beta chain) was captured by sequencing in a study of control samples from healthy donors and cancer patients. In germline, CDR1 is SGHTA, CDR2 FQGTGA. The CDR3 spans 16 residues. V lost 1 base and J lost 6, with 15 bases in between. The assay was immunoSEQ multiplex PCR, and TCRdb's table has in-frame clones only and misses some. Of about 89,000 clones in the sample, roughly 84% are singletons; the top ten hold over 2%. This sequence joins TRBV7-3 and TRBJ2-2, with unresolved D. This clonotype was obtained from a middle-aged woman in good health. The sequenced sample consisted of blood. As DNA, the CDR3 is TGTGCCAGCAGCTTAAGTCCCCCCTGGGCAGCCGGGGAGCTGTTTTTT. Amino acids: CASSLSPPWAAGELFF.